This TCR beta chain was recovered during a study of shared clonotypes between healthy human individuals. With 6 bases clipped from V and 4 bases from J, the junction kept 10 bases outside the gene matches. This CDR3 is built from 15 residues. Germline values: CDR1 SGHRS, CDR2 YFSETQ. TCRdb's table, derived via immunoSEQ multiplex PCR, lists solely in-frame clones and lacks some. The sample holds some 1 million clones, roughly 75% seen once. This clonotype originated in a man between 18 and 35 years old in good health. The chain recombines TRBV5-1 with TRBJ2-1; 7 bases fit TRBD2. Specimen: memory CD4+ T cells sorted from blood. Subset noted: CD45RA-negative fraction. CDR3 in DNA: TGCGCCAGCAAATCGATAACGGGGGGTTACAATGAGCAGTTCTTC. Encoded protein: CASKSITGGYNEQFF.